Shown below are 25 T cell receptor beta chains from a single sample sequenced in a study of cytomegalovirus exposure and HLA in healthy donors. It was with 60 Vbeta and 13 Jbeta primers that the PCR ran. Method: immunoSEQ multiplex PCR; TCRdb's copy keeps in-frame clones and lacks some. The sample has roughly 150,000 clones; around 85% are singletons. The specimen sequenced was PBMCs. Every receptor here comes from a boy aged 2 to 10 in good health and CMV-seronegative.

The CDR3 nucleotides read TGTGCCAGTAGTATGGGACAGGGATCGGAAAAACTGTTTTTT. It yields the protein CASSMGQGSEKLFF. The chain links TRBV19 to TRBJ1-4, with 9 bases aligning to TRBD1. V was clipped by 3 bases and J by 8 bases; unmatched bases: 4. Germline V lookup: CDR1 LNHDA, CDR2 SQIVND (reference sequence). The length of the CDR3 is 14 residues. The whole variable domain, filled in from reference TRBV19 and TRBJ1-4, reads DGGITQSPKYLFRKEGQNVTLSCEQNLNHDAMYWYRQDPGQGLRLIYYSQIVNDFQKGDIAEGYSVSREKKESFPLTVTSAQKNPTAFYLCASSMGQGSEKLFFGSGTQLSVL.

V gene TRBV25-1 combines with J gene TRBJ2-3; 7 bases agree with TRBD2. Trimming removed 6 bases from V and 1 base from J; junction bases left unmatched: 7. The V gene's germline CDR1 is MGHDK and CDR2 SYGVNS. This CDR3 has 15 amino acids. This CDR3 reads CASRAGGGGTDTQYF. Written as DNA, the CDR3 is TGTGCCAGCAGGGCGGGCGGGGGAGGCACAGATACGCAGTATTTT.

V is TRBV28 and J is TRBJ2-5; D gene ambiguous. Germline CDR1 and CDR2: MDHEN and SYDVKM. Trimming cost V 4 bases and J 1 base, with 7 bases left between them. This CDR3 contains 13 residues. DNA of the CDR3: TGTGCCAGCAGTTCCGCGGCCCAAGAGACCCAGTACTTC. Protein product: CASSSAAQETQYF.

The V gene is TRBV9, the J gene TRBJ2-5; 9 positions agree with TRBD1. The CDR3 runs 16 residues. Germline trimming cut 4 bases from V and 2 bases from J; bases unmatched to any gene: 9. Germline assignment: CDR1 SGDLS and CDR2 YYNGEE. The CDR3 region is CASSTRQGELQETQYF. The CDR3 nucleotides read TGTGCCAGCAGCACTCGACAGGGGGAATTACAAGAGACCCAGTACTTC.

This chain uses TRBV25-1 with TRBJ2-4, with 12 bases that match TRBD1. Germline V gives CDR1 MGHDK, CDR2 SYGVNS. The V and J ends lost 3 bases and 8 bases, in that order; junction bases with no gene match: 8. This CDR3 region has 16 residues. This CDR3 is CASSDPAGQGAYIQYF. As DNA, the CDR3 is TGTGCCAGCAGTGACCCGGCGGGACAGGGGGCATACATTCAGTACTTC.

This clone was observed a handful of times. CDR3 DNA sequence: TGCGCCAGCAGCGCGGCAACAGGGGGCTCGGTCCTCTACGAGCAGTACTTC. This encodes CASSAATGGSVLYEQYF. The gene calls are TRBV5-1 and TRBJ2-7; 9 bases line up with TRBD1. This CDR3 has 17 amino acids. Germline V gives CDR1 SGHRS, CDR2 YFSETQ. The junction had 14 bases not matched to a gene; V was cut back by 4 bases and J by 3 bases.

DNA for the CDR3: TGTGCCAGCAAACAGGGGGCAGACACAGATACGCAGTATTTT. Its protein product is CASKQGADTDTQYF. The chain is built from TRBV6-1 and TRBJ2-3, with 9 bases aligning to TRBD1. The CDR3 contains 14 residues. With 7 bases clipped from V and 2 bases from J, the junction kept 4 bases outside the gene matches. Germline CDR1 reads MNHNS; CDR2 reads SASEGT.

This CDR3 is CASSFADTQYF. In nucleotides, the CDR3 is TGTGCCAGCAGTTTTGCGGATACGCAGTATTTT. J is TRBJ2-3 and V is TRBV28; no definite D call. V was pared by 3 bases and J by 6 bases, with 4 bases between. Looked up from germline, CDR1 is MDHEN and CDR2 is SYDVKM. The length of the CDR3 is 11 residues.

This rearrangement joins TRBV6-6 to TRBJ1-2; possibly TRBD1 for D (6 bases). CDR1 and CDR2 from the germline V gene are MNHNY and SVGAGI (reference sequence). The V end lost 7 bases, the J end lost 4 bases, and 16 bases lay between the germline ends. The CDR3 loop spans 14 amino acids. The CDR3 reads CASTLDRTGYGYTF. CDR3 in DNA: TGTGCCAGCACCCTTGACAGGACTGGCTATGGCTACACCTTC.

This chain uses TRBV5-1 with TRBJ2-3; 8 nucleotides align to TRBD1. The CDR3 has 16 residues. CDR1 and CDR2 (germline): SGHRS, YFSETQ. V lost 0 bases and J lost 3; bases outside the gene matches: 6. Here the CDR3 reads CASSLAGTGRTDTQYF. CDR3 bases: TGCGCCAGCAGCTTGGCCGGGACAGGTCGGACAGATACGCAGTATTTT.

V usage is TRBV15 and J usage is TRBJ2-5; a weak D match, TRBD2 (6 bases). The CDR3 spans 13 residues. Per germline, CDR1 LNHNV and CDR2 YYDKDF (reference sequence). The germline V and J ends were trimmed by 6 bases and 2 bases, with 10 bases remaining between them. The CDR3, as DNA: TGTGCCACCAGATTCGCGGGGCAAGAGACCCAGTACTTC. It specifies CATRFAGQETQYF.

The genes are TRBV30 and TRBJ2-3, with 11 bases matching TRBD1. Germline CDR1 is GTSNPN and CDR2 is SVGIG (reference sequence). V was clipped by 4 bases and J by 1 base; unmatched bases: 7. CDR3 size: 16 residues. In DNA form, the CDR3 reads TGTGCCTGGATCCCGGGACAGGGGGGCGGCACAGATACGCAGTATTTT. Translation: CAWIPGQGGGTDTQYF. Full variable domain (rest looked up from reference TRBV30 and TRBJ2-3): SQTIHQWPATLVQPVGSPLSLECTVEGTSNPNLYWYRQAAGRGLQLLFYSVGIGQISSEVPQNLSASRPQDRQFILSSKKLLLSDSGFYLCAWIPGQGGGTDTQYFGPGTRLTVL.

The chain combines TRBV19 with TRBJ2-1; no clear D. Germline-derived CDR1 and CDR2 are LNHDA and SQIVND (reference sequence). The V end was cut by 0 bases, the J end by 6 bases, with 6 bases between. The CDR3 has 13 residues. CDR3 sequence: CASSIEPTNEQFF. The CDR3 nucleotides are TGTGCCAGTAGTATAGAACCTACCAATGAGCAGTTCTTC.

This clone showed up just a few times. The CDR3 region has the DNA TGTGCCAGCAGCCTCGACAGGGACCCCCGGTACTTACAGGAGGACACTGAAGCTTTCTTT. Protein sequence: CASSLDRDPRYLQEDTEAFF. The gene calls are TRBV28 and TRBJ1-1, with 7 bases identical to TRBD1. Trimming cost V 6 bases and J 3 bases; bases outside gene matches: 25. The CDR3 sequence is 20 residues long. Germline lookup yields CDR1 MDHEN and CDR2 SYDVKM.

This chain links TRBV19 with TRBJ2-1; tentatively, D is TRBD2 (5 bases). The V gene's germline CDR1 is LNHDA and CDR2 SQIVND (reference sequence). Trimming left V 3 bases short and J 2 bases short, with 14 bases between. The CDR3 sequence is 16 residues long. The CDR3 protein is CASSIMAGTPYNEQFF. The CDR3 coding sequence is TGTGCCAGTAGTATCATGGCGGGCACTCCCTACAATGAGCAGTTCTTC.

V gene TRBV27 combines with J gene TRBJ2-2; TRBD1 matches 8 bases. The trim removed 5 bases at V and 5 bases at J, leaving 7 bases unmatched. The CDR3 loop spans 15 amino acids. The germline V gene has CDR1 MNHEY and CDR2 SMNVEV (reference sequence). This CDR3 is CASSPRTGSTGELFF. CDR3 bases: TGTGCCAGCAGTCCCAGGACAGGGAGTACCGGGGAGCTGTTTTTT.

This clone was observed a single time. The rearrangement links TRBV7-5 to TRBJ1-5. TRBV7-5 is a pseudogene segment. This CDR3 region has 15 residues. For the CDR3, the DNA is TGTGTCAGAAGCTTAGCGGTAAAGTCGGGAGAGCCCCAGCATTTT. Its protein is CVRSLAVKSGEPQHF.

The J gene is TRBJ1-2, the V gene TRBV5-6, with unresolved D. The V and J ends lost 4 bases and 4 bases respectively, with 20 bases between them. In germline, CDR1 is SGHDT, CDR2 YYEEEE. The CDR3 sequence is 16 residues long. CDR3 residues: CASSSLATDPGYGYTF. The CDR3 region has the DNA TGTGCCAGCAGCAGCTTGGCGACGGATCCGGGCTATGGCTACACCTTC.

The genes are TRBV2 and TRBJ1-1; 7 bases are a match to TRBD1. V gave up 7 bases and J gave up 0 bases; unmatched junction bases: 5. This CDR3 comprises 14 residues. Germline CDR1 SNHLY, CDR2 FYNNEI. CDR3: CASTPQGMNTEAFF. In DNA form, the CDR3 reads TGTGCCAGCACTCCACAGGGGATGAACACTGAAGCTTTCTTT.

V and J are TRBV30 and TRBJ1-3; no reliable D call. Germline V CDR1 and CDR2: GTSNPN, SVGIG (reference sequence). V gave up 2 bases and J gave up 0 bases, with 5 bases separating them. This CDR3 is built from 13 residues. The CDR3 region is CAWSPYSGNTIYF. The CDR3 DNA is TGTGCCTGGAGTCCGTACTCTGGAAACACCATATATTTT.

The chain recombines TRBV4-1 with TRBJ2-3; 7 nucleotides line up with TRBD1. The ends lost 1 base at V and 1 base at J; junction bases unmatched: 5. This CDR3 is 16 amino acids long. Germline V lookup: CDR1 MGHRA, CDR2 YSYEKL. The CDR3 loop is CASSQGRGLGTDTQYF. DNA of the CDR3: TGCGCCAGCAGCCAAGGTAGGGGGCTCGGCACAGATACGCAGTATTTT.

Only a few counts were recorded for this clone. The CDR3 region has the DNA TGTGCCAGCAGTTTTGACAAGTACCAAGAGACCCAGTACTTC. Its translation is CASSFDKYQETQYF. V is TRBV2 and J is TRBJ2-5; D not resolved. Germline values: CDR1 SNHLY, CDR2 FYNNEI. V gave up 5 bases and J gave up 0 bases, with 10 bases separating them. The CDR3 runs 14 residues.

The V and J genes are TRBV5-1 and TRBJ2-7, with TRBD1 matching 7 bases. Germline CDR1 is SGHRS and CDR2 is YFSETQ. The V and J ends lost 0 bases and 5 bases, in that order; junction bases with no gene match: 2. This CDR3 has 13 amino acids. The CDR3 loop reads CASSLVQGHEQYV. CDR3 bases: TGCGCCAGCAGCTTGGTACAGGGGCACGAGCAGTACGTC.

The chain couples TRBV4-2 to TRBJ2-1, with 9 bases lining up with TRBD2. V was pared by 3 bases and J by 7 bases, with 16 bases of the junction left unmatched. Germline CDR1 is LGHNA and CDR2 is YNFKEQ. The CDR3 has 18 residues. CDR3 protein: CASSQGEAGGPLKNEQFF. CDR3 sequence (DNA): TGTGCCAGCAGCCAGGGTGAGGCGGGGGGGCCGTTGAAGAATGAGCAGTTCTTC.

The CDR3 region is CASSYSPGTGGNTIYF. The CDR3, as DNA: TGTGCCAGCAGTTACTCTCCAGGGACAGGTGGAAACACCATATATTTT. The chain combines TRBV6-5 with TRBJ1-3, with 8 bases that match TRBD1. CDR1 and CDR2 from the germline V gene are MNHEY and SVGAGI. The CDR3 is 16 residues long. J lost 3 bases, V lost 0 bases, and 4 bases had no gene match.